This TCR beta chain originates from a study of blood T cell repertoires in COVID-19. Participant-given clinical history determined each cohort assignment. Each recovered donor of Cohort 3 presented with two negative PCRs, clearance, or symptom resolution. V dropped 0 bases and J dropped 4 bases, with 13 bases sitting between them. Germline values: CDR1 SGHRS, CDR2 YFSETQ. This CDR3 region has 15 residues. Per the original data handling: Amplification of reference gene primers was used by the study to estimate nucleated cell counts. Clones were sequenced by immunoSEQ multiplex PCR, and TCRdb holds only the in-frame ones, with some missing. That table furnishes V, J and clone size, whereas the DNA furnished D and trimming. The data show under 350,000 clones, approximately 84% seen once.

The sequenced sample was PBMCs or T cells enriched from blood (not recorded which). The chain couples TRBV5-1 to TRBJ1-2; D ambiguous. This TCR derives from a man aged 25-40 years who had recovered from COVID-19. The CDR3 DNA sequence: TGCGCCAGCAGCTTGGAGGCGGGGTTGGGCTATGGCTACACCTTC. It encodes CASSLEAGLGYGYTF.